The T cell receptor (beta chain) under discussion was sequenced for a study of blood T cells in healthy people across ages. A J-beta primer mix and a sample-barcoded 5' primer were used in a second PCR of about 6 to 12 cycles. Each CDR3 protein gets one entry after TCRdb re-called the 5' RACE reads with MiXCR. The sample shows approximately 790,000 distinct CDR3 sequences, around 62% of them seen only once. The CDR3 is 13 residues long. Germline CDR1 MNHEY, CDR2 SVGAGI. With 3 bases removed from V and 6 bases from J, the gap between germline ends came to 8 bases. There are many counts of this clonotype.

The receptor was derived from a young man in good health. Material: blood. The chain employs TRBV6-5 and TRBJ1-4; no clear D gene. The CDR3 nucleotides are TGTGCCAGCAGTTATGGGCGCGATGAAAAACTGTTTTTT. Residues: CASSYGRDEKLFF.